This paragraph covers one T cell receptor (beta chain) sequence. Its antigen is as yet unknown. The sample is drawn from a study of T cell repertoires in cytomegalovirus infection. Whole-study results and caveats: The response measured ex vivo was dominated by TCR beta clonotypes (HLA-C-restricted and CMV-specific).

The trim removed 0 bases at V and 2 bases at J, leaving 5 bases unmatched. The CDR3 covers 16 residues. Germline CDR1 and CDR2: KGHSH and LQKENI. TCRdb used MiXCR to reprocess the reads, holding one entry per CDR3 protein. The sample consists of approximately 910,000 distinct CDR3 sequences, approximately 31% of them appearing once. The sequenced sample was cultured CD8+ T cells from PBMCs, obtained from culture after CMV antigen stimulation. The V gene is TRBV18, the J gene TRBJ2-3, with TRBD2 matching 7 bases. The receptor's source is a human donor in good health (CMV status not recorded). Some clones in this sample may be carry-over from other donors' samples. CDR3 amino acids: CASSPPPGRATDTQYF. DNA for the CDR3: TGTGCCAGCTCACCACCGCCTGGGAGGGCCACAGATACGCAGTATTTT.